Below, 32 T cell receptor beta chains from the same sample are listed, as sequenced in a study of T cells after yellow fever vaccination. TCRdb analysed the 5' RACE reads with MiXCR anew, one entry per CDR3 protein. The sample contains just under 600,000 distinct CDR3 sequences, around an eighth of which appear only once. The sample in question was PBMCs, obtained on the day of the yellow fever booster vaccination. The receptors here all came from a man aged 30-40 years who received the YFV17D yellow fever vaccine.

The rearrangement links TRBV10-2 to TRBJ2-7; 7 bases align to TRBD2. Germline CDR1 WSHSY, CDR2 SAAADI. CDR3 size: 15 residues. Unmatched junction bases numbered 11, after V lost 3 bases and J lost 6 bases. CDR3 bases: TGCGCCAGCAGTGATCTAGCGGCCCCGCTGGTCGAGCAGTACTTC. This codes for CASSDLAAPLVEQYF.

A note on this clonotype: A much more abundant neighbour one base away suggests this may be a read error. CDR3 loop: CASSLKCSGANVLTF. The CDR3 DNA reads TGTGCCAGCAGCTTGAAGTGCTCTGGGGCCAACGTCCTGACTTTC. J is TRBJ2-6 and V is TRBV21-1. TRBV21-1 is a known pseudogene. This CDR3 comprises 15 residues.

This clonotype has a handful of counts. The rearrangement joins TRBV18 to TRBJ1-4, with 8 bases that match TRBD1. The CDR3 contains 15 residues. The J segment lost 5 bases and the V segment lost 6 bases, leaving 8 bases of the junction unmatched. Germline lookup yields CDR1 KGHSH and CDR2 LQKENI. The CDR3 DNA is TGTGCCAGCTCGTACCAGGACAGGGCGAATGAAAAACTGTTTTTT. Its protein product is CASSYQDRANEKLFF. Based on the CDR3 plus reference TRBV18 and TRBJ1-4, the full variable domain is NAGVMQNPRHLVRRRGQEARLRCSPMKGHSHVYWYRQLPEEGLKFMVYLQKENIIDESGMPKERFSAEFPKEGPSILRIQQVVRGDSAAYFCASSYQDRANEKLFFGSGTQLSVL.

This clonotype has a handful of counts. The chain uses TRBV11-2 and TRBJ2-3, with a tentative D call TRBD1 (5 bases). The V end lost 5 bases, the J end lost 2 bases, and 14 bases lay between the germline ends. This CDR3 is built from 15 residues. From germline, CDR1 is SGHAT and CDR2 FQNNGV. CDR3 region: CASSPQAVPTDTQYF. CDR3 DNA: TGTGCCAGCAGCCCACAGGCGGTGCCCACAGATACGCAGTATTTT. Variable domain in full (rest from reference TRBV11-2 and TRBJ2-3): EAGVAQSPRYKIIEKRQSVAFWCNPISGHATLYWYQQILGQGPKLLIQFQNNGVVDDSQLPKDRFSAERLKGVDSTLKIQPAKLEDSAVYLCASSPQAVPTDTQYFGPGTRLTVL.

The V and J genes are TRBV5-5 and TRBJ2-1, with 12 positions matching TRBD2. The ends lost 4 bases at V and 8 bases at J; junction bases unmatched: 16. Looked up from germline, CDR1 is SGHKS and CDR2 is YYEKEE (reference sequence). This CDR3 is 18 amino acids long. Written as DNA, the CDR3 is TGTGCCAGCAGCATCCTTTCTAGCGGGAGGGCCGGTAGGGATGAGCAGTTCTTC. Its translation: CASSILSSGRAGRDEQFF.

A few counts support this clonotype. The gene calls are TRBV7-2 and TRBJ1-2, with TRBD1 as a possible D gene (5 bases). The CDR3 contains 15 residues. V shed 3 bases and J shed 4 bases, with 15 bases lying between them. Germline CDR1 is SGHTA and CDR2 is FQGNSA. The CDR3 loop is CASSFGVGGAYGYTF. CDR3 DNA: TGTGCCAGCAGCTTCGGCGTGGGGGGAGCCTATGGCTACACCTTC.

This clonotype has a handful of counts. The chain has TRBV9 and TRBJ1-5; no clear D. Looked up from germline, CDR1 is SGDLS and CDR2 is YYNGEE. The V end was cut by 0 bases, the J end by 0 bases, with 10 bases between. The CDR3 loop spans 16 amino acids. The CDR3 DNA reads TGTGCCAGCAGCGTAGCTTGGGGAAATAGCAATCAGCCCCAGCATTTT. Amino acids: CASSVAWGNSNQPQHF.

This clonotype was found many times. The chain employs TRBV4-3 and TRBJ2-4; D could derive from TRBD1 or TRBD2 (6 bases each). Germline-derived CDR1 and CDR2 are LGHNA and YSLEER. This CDR3 contains 15 residues. Trimming took off 3 bases at V and 1 base at J, with 10 bases between the two ends. The CDR3 DNA reads as TGCGCCAGCAGCCAGGGGGGCATGGCCAAAAACATTCAGTACTTC. Its protein is CASSQGGMAKNIQYF.

This clonotype appeared a few times. DNA of the CDR3: TGCAGTGCTAGAGTTCACGAGGCCTTGCAATACGAGCAGTACTTC. It is translated as CSARVHEALQYEQYF. The V and J genes are TRBV20-1 and TRBJ2-7; the D is unclear. The germline CDR1 and CDR2 sequences are DFQATT and SNEGSKA (reference sequence). The CDR3 has 15 residues. Trimming left V 1 base short and J 4 bases short, with 17 bases between.

This clonotype was seen a few times. This rearrangement joins TRBV7-9 to TRBJ2-7, with D perhaps given as TRBD1 or TRBD2 (5 bases each). Trimming removed 0 bases at V and 6 bases at J, with 12 bases between. Germline assignment: CDR1 SEHNR and CDR2 FQNEAQ (reference sequence). The CDR3 runs to 14 residues. The CDR3 loop reads CASSLAGAAGEQYF. The CDR3 DNA sequence: TGTGCCAGCAGCTTAGCCGGGGCCGCTGGCGAGCAGTACTTC.

The chain couples TRBV5-1 to TRBJ2-5; D not certain. This CDR3 is 15 amino acids long. Germline V gene lookup returns CDR1 SGHRS and CDR2 YFSETQ. V was trimmed by 0 bases and J by 4 bases, leaving 13 bases between them. The chain's CDR3 is CASSLGRISGETQYF. In DNA form, the CDR3 reads TGCGCCAGCAGCTTGGGCAGGATCTCCGGAGAGACCCAGTACTTC.

This clonotype came up many times. The chain recombines TRBV27 with TRBJ2-1, with TRBD2 matching 12 bases. This CDR3 has 15 residues. Germline V CDR1 and CDR2: MNHEY, SMNVEV (reference sequence). The V segment lost 6 bases and the J segment 4 bases; nucleotides outside the gene matches: 4. CDR3 nucleotide sequence: TGTGCCAGCAGCTCAGGACTAGCGGGATACAATGAGCAGTTCTTC. Translated: CASSSGLAGYNEQFF.

This clonotype was counted between two and nine times. This rearrangement joins TRBV11-1 to TRBJ2-7, with D perhaps TRBD1 (5 bases). Per the germline V gene, CDR1 is SGHAT and CDR2 is FQDESV (reference sequence). V was trimmed by 5 bases and J by 1 base, leaving 27 bases between them. This CDR3 contains 19 residues. The CDR3 DNA is TGTGCCAGCAGCCCCGTTTTAACCGTGCAGGGATTCGGATCCTACGAGCAGTACTTC. Its protein is CASSPVLTVQGFGSYEQYF.

This chain connects TRBV6-1 to TRBJ2-1, with 7 bases that match TRBD2. Germline loops: CDR1 MNHNS, CDR2 SASEGT. Trimming removed 7 bases from V and 3 bases from J; junction bases left unmatched: 3. CDR3 size: 13 residues. The CDR3 is CASTGGSYNEQFF. CDR3 DNA sequence: TGTGCCAGCACGGGCGGGAGCTACAATGAGCAGTTCTTC.

This clonotype showed up just a few times. The chain couples TRBV5-1 to TRBJ2-2; the match to TRBD2 covers 14 bases. Germline loops: CDR1 SGHRS, CDR2 YFSETQ. J was trimmed by 7 bases and V by 4 bases; bases with no gene match: 15. The CDR3 totals 19 residues. The DNA of the CDR3 is TGCGCCAGCAGCCCAGGACGACTAGCGGGAGGGCGTCATATCGGGGAGCTGTTTTTT. Protein: CASSPGRLAGGRHIGELFF.

The chain recombines TRBV5-8 with TRBJ2-1, with D possibly TRBD1 on 6 matching bases. V was cut by 6 bases and J by 10 bases, with 17 bases left in between. The CDR3 consists of 13 residues. Germline V lookup: CDR1 SGHTS, CDR2 YDEGEE. The CDR3 region has the DNA TGTGCCAGCACCAAACCTGGGGGCTGGGAGCAGTTCTTC. Its translation is CASTKPGGWEQFF.

In this sample, this clonotype turned up a few times. This chain links TRBV29-1 with TRBJ2-4, with 10 bases that match TRBD1. The length of the CDR3 is 15 residues. Germline V gives CDR1 SQVTM, CDR2 ANQGSEA. The ends lost 6 bases at V and 8 bases at J; junction bases unmatched: 13. The CDR3 nucleotides are TGCAGCGTCGTAGACAGGGGGCCCCGCGGGCACATTCAGTACTTC. This codes for CSVVDRGPRGHIQYF.

This clonotype was recorded a few times. Germline and junction disagree at one end, which may indicate a read error. The rearrangement links TRBV6-1 to TRBJ2-3; TRBD2 agrees at 9 bases. CDR3 length: 14 amino acids. Looked up from germline, CDR1 is MNHNS and CDR2 is SASEGT. CDR3 region: CASALSGSRDTQYF. DNA of the CDR3: TGTGCCAGCGCTCTTAGCGGGAGCAGAGATACGCAGTATTTT.

V usage is TRBV20-1 and J usage is TRBJ2-7; tentatively, D is TRBD2 (5 bases). This CDR3 is built from 12 residues. Germline loops: CDR1 DFQATT, CDR2 SNEGSKA (reference sequence). V lost 3 bases, J lost 3 bases, and 9 bases lay in between. In DNA form, the CDR3 reads TGCAGTGCTAGGATTCGGGACTACGAGCAGTACTTC. This sequence encodes CSARIRDYEQYF.

The chain joins TRBV29-1 to TRBJ2-7; tentative D call: TRBD1 (5 bases). The CDR3 loop spans 13 amino acids. Germline assignment: CDR1 SQVTM and CDR2 ANQGSEA. The V end lost 4 bases, the J end lost 6 bases, and 16 bases lay between the germline ends. CDR3 residues: CSVAGQGLVEQYF. CDR3 in DNA: TGCAGCGTTGCGGGCCAGGGCTTGGTCGAGCAGTACTTC.

The V gene is TRBV29-1, the J gene TRBJ2-1, with D unclear. This CDR3 region has 10 residues. V was shortened by 4 bases and J by 7 bases, with 5 bases between the two germline ends. Germline V gene sequence: CDR1 SQVTM, CDR2 ANQGSEA. This CDR3 reads CSVGWNEQFF. CDR3 DNA: TGCAGCGTTGGTTGGAATGAGCAGTTCTTC.

This clonotype has a count of ten or more. The gene calls are TRBV7-2 and TRBJ2-3, with a weak D call TRBD1 (6 bases). Trimming pared 4 bases from V and 6 bases from J, leaving 14 bases between. Germline CDR1 reads SGHTA; CDR2 reads FQGNSA. The CDR3 totals 14 residues. Here the CDR3 DNA reads TGTGCCAGCAGCTCAGTGGGGGCGGTGGATACGCAGTATTTT. Residues: CASSSVGAVDTQYF.

J is TRBJ1-2 and V is TRBV6-1, with D hard to call. This CDR3 spans 13 amino acids. Trimming removed 7 bases at V and 0 bases at J, with 9 bases between. Per the germline V gene, CDR1 is MNHNS and CDR2 is SASEGT. As DNA, the CDR3 is TGTGCCAGCAACCTACAGCCTAACTATGGCTACACCTTC. It specifies CASNLQPNYGYTF.

V gene TRBV12-3 or TRBV12-4 combines with J gene TRBJ1-1; a possible D gene is TRBD1 (5 bases). V was clipped by 6 bases and J by 1 base, with 12 bases between them. This CDR3 is 14 amino acids long. In DNA form, the CDR3 reads TGTGCCAGCAGAGTGGACATTCAGAACACTGAAGCTTTCTTT. Its protein is CASRVDIQNTEAFF.

The V and J genes are TRBV29-1 and TRBJ2-1, with D possibly TRBD1 on 6 matching bases. CDR1 SQVTM and CDR2 ANQGSEA come from the germline V gene. This CDR3 has 12 residues. Trimming removed 7 bases from V and 0 bases from J, with 7 bases in between. The CDR3 DNA sequence: TGCAGCGCGGACAGCTCCTACAATGAGCAGTTCTTC. It encodes CSADSSYNEQFF.

The rearrangement uses TRBV4-2 and TRBJ2-1; perhaps TRBD2 as D (6 bases). Looked up from germline, CDR1 is LGHNA and CDR2 is YNFKEQ. Trimming removed 1 base from V and 2 bases from J, with 12 bases in between. CDR3 length equals 16 residues. The CDR3 DNA sequence: TGTGCCAGCAGCCAAGTATCCGGGACTGCCTACAATGAGCAGTTCTTC. As protein: CASSQVSGTAYNEQFF.

J is TRBJ2-1 and V is TRBV5-8, with 9 positions matching TRBD2. CDR3 size: 15 residues. The germline V gene has CDR1 SGHTS and CDR2 YDEGEE. The ends lost 2 bases at V and 6 bases at J; junction bases unmatched: 6. The CDR3 region has the DNA TGTGCCAGCAGCTTTAGCGGGAGTTGGGCCAATGAGCAGTTCTTC. It is translated as CASSFSGSWANEQFF. The complete variable domain, with remaining parts taken from reference TRBV5-8 and TRBJ2-1, reads EAGVTQSPTHLIKTRGQQATLRCSPISGHTSVYWYQQALGLGLQFLLWYDEGEERNRGNFPPRFSGRQFPNYSSELNVNALELEDSALYLCASSFSGSWANEQFFGPGTRLTVL.

This clonotype occurred many times. The chain carries TRBV7-2 and TRBJ2-5; 7 bases map to TRBD1. CDR1 and CDR2 from the germline V gene are SGHTA and FQGNSA. The CDR3 loop spans 13 amino acids. J lost 5 bases, V lost 4 bases, and 4 bases had no gene match. The CDR3 reads CASSSSTGETQYF. DNA for the CDR3: TGTGCCAGCAGCTCGTCGACAGGGGAGACCCAGTACTTC.

The rearrangement joins TRBV25-1 to TRBJ2-1; 7 nucleotides agree with TRBD2. Trimming removed 6 bases from V and 8 bases from J; junction bases left unmatched: 16. From germline, CDR1 is MGHDK and CDR2 SYGVNS. This CDR3 is built from 16 residues. The CDR3 loop reads CASRGDEAGALHEQFF. The CDR3 region has the DNA TGTGCCAGCAGGGGCGACGAGGCGGGAGCTTTGCATGAGCAGTTCTTC. The full variable domain, rest sourced from reference TRBV25-1 and TRBJ2-1, is EADIYQTPRYLVIGTGKKITLECSQTMGHDKMYWYQQDPGMELHLIHYSYGVNSTEKGDLSSESTVSRIRTEHFPLTLESARPSHTSQYLCASRGDEAGALHEQFFGPGTRLTVL.

This clonotype was seen only a few times. The rearrangement uses TRBV28 and TRBJ2-7; D is perhaps TRBD1 (5 bases). This CDR3 comprises 14 residues. Germline assignment: CDR1 MDHEN and CDR2 SYDVKM. Between the trimmed V and J ends, which lost 6 bases and 4 bases, there was a span of 16 bases. The CDR3 reads CASSPSDQGYEQYF. As DNA, the CDR3 is TGTGCCAGCAGCCCGTCGGACCAGGGTTACGAGCAGTACTTC.

The chain has TRBV5-1 and TRBJ2-3; D is uncertain. The CDR3 sequence is 15 residues long. Per germline, CDR1 SGHRS and CDR2 YFSETQ. V was clipped by 0 bases and J by 6 bases, with 14 bases between them. This chain's CDR3 is CASSLAVPGRDTQYF. The CDR3 nucleotides are TGCGCCAGCAGCTTGGCCGTCCCAGGTCGGGATACGCAGTATTTT.

This clonotype came up once. This chain links TRBV13 with TRBJ1-1; D remains ambiguous. The V and J ends lost 10 bases and 3 bases respectively, with 12 bases between them. The germline CDR1 and CDR2 sequences are PRHDT and FYEKMQ (reference sequence). The CDR3 contains 12 residues. The CDR3 loop is CAMSPGDTEAFF. Here the CDR3 DNA reads TGTGCCATGAGTCCCGGGGACACTGAAGCTTTCTTT. Based on the CDR3 plus reference TRBV13 and TRBJ1-1, the full variable domain is AAGVIQSPRHLIKEKRETATLKCYPIPRHDTVYWYQQGPGQDPQFLISFYEKMQSDKGSIPDRFSAQQFSDYHSELNMSSLELGDSALYFCAMSPGDTEAFFGQGTRLTVV.